Only one count was recorded for the clone carrying this TCR beta chain. The antigen is undetermined. The source of the sample is a study of chemoradiotherapy in HPV16-positive cancers. Study as a whole: A couple of HPV16-positive patients' cells yielded candidate HPV-specific clones and common motifs.

Assay: immunoSEQ multiplex PCR; the TCRdb copy retains only in-frame clones and omits some. The sample shows 25,000 to 40,000 clones, approximately 89% of them seen only once. Whole-study results and caveats: The functional HPV-specific definition rests on just a couple of HPV16-positive patients. Candidate HPV-specific clones and E7-related TCR motifs grew in tumor during treatment. For HPV16-positive patients, expanding HPV-responsive T cells associated with longer recurrence-free survival.

The CDR3 length is 14 residues. Losses at the gene ends were 6 bases for V and 3 bases for J; bases not matched to a gene: 6. The V gene's germline CDR1 is SGHAT and CDR2 FQDESV (reference sequence). This sequence joins TRBV11-1 and TRBJ2-7; 9 bases align to TRBD1. The sample consisted of blood, taken from a patient who underwent chemoradiotherapy. This sequence originates from a human donor with HPV-associated anogenital cancer. The CDR3 here is CASSYGTGSYEQYF. The CDR3 DNA is TGTGCCAGCAGTTACGGGACAGGGAGCTACGAGCAGTACTTC.